This T cell receptor (beta chain) was retrieved from a study of T cells in Graves' hyperthyroidism and ophthalmopathy. Graves' hyperthyroidism without ophthalmopathy progression within 18 months was termed stable. Clinical symptoms, serum thyroxine and TRAb, thyroid ultrasound and orbital computed tomography together formed the diagnostic basis. TCR beta CDR3 sequences were amplified from RNA transcripts. Carried out on the TCR CDR3, a first-round RT-PCR used the HTBI primer set. TCRdb re-derived calls from the multiplex PCR reads in MiXCR, one entry per CDR3 protein. The sample includes hundreds of thousands of distinct CDR3 sequences, 14% seen only once; the top ten take about 10%. The germline V gene encodes CDR1 MNHNS and CDR2 SASEGT. Germline trimming cut 6 bases from V and 5 bases from J; bases unmatched to any gene: 12. The CDR3 covers 17 residues. The table lists this clonotype with many counts.

The chain joins TRBV6-1 to TRBJ2-1; TRBD2 aligns across 11 bases. This receptor was identified in a woman aged 18 to 35 with Graves' hyperthyroidism. The sample comprised blood. This CDR3 is CASRDLLAGAPHNEQFF. The CDR3 coding sequence is TGTGCCAGCAGGGATTTACTAGCGGGAGCCCCCCACAATGAGCAGTTCTTC.